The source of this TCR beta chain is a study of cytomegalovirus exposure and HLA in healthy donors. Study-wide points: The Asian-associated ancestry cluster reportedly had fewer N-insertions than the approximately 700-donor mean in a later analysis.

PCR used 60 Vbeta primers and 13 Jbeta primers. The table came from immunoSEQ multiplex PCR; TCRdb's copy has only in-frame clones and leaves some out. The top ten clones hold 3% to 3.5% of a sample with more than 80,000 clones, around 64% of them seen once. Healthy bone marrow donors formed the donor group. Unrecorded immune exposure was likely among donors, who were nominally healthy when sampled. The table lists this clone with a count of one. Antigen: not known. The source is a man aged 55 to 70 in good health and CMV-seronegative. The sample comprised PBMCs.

This CDR3 reads CAWSVLGLAGVEQYF. CDR3 bases: TGTGCCTGGAGTGTACTAGGACTAGCGGGAGTCGAGCAGTACTTC. The chain recombines TRBV30 with TRBJ2-7; 13 nucleotides line up with TRBD2. Germline CDR1 is GTSNPN and CDR2 is SVGIG (reference sequence). The V segment lost 0 bases and the J segment 6 bases; nucleotides outside the gene matches: 5. The CDR3 contains 15 residues.